This T cell receptor (beta chain) appears in the sequencing data of a study of blood T cell repertoires in COVID-19. Turning to the study itself: COVID-19 samples, acute and convalescent, were from the United States, Italy and Spain. T cells, B-cell-depleted T cells, or PBMCs provided the cDNA or gDNA that served as material.

CDR1 SGHRS and CDR2 YFSETQ come from the germline V gene. The CDR3 length is 15 residues. V gave up 0 bases and J gave up 6 bases; unmatched junction bases: 5. Followed longitudinally, the Seattle patients had been enrolled during active infection. Authors' analysis steps: Reference gene primer amplification gave estimated nucleated cell counts. This table comes from immunoSEQ multiplex PCR, and its TCRdb copy is limited to in-frame clones, with some not included. V and J calls and clone size are those listed in that table; D and trimming were worked out from the DNA. The sample holds roughly 310,000 clones; roughly 90% are singletons and the top ten take 2.5% to 3.5%.

The sequence was obtained from a woman in her twenties or thirties with COVID-19, enrolled during active disease. The chain links TRBV5-1 to TRBJ2-7; TRBD2 aligns across 11 bases. The specimen sequenced was peripheral blood. The CDR3 nucleotides read TGCGCCAGCAGCTTGGATAGCGGGAGGGCCCTCGAGCAGTACTTC. This codes for CASSLDSGRALEQYF.